Here is one T cell receptor beta chain with its context. No antigen is known for it. Base quality data are lacking; no much larger clone is found one base away. This record belongs to a study of response to subunit inactivated influenza vaccine (dated by TCRdb to 2017 to 2018). With regard to the full study: The study used deep quantitative T cell receptor repertoire profiling to track responses to a trivalent subunit inactivated influenza vaccine. The research as a whole found: It was suggested by the authors that each seasonal influenza vaccination may recruit only a limited number of new T cells.

The library came from RT-PCR. The instrument was an Illumina HiSeq 2500. Starting from the raw public reads, TCRdb applied fastp trimming at Q25, assembled clones with MiXCR and retained in-frame beta chains. Every entry covers one CDR3 protein and lists the most common genes and DNA from its rows. In this sample the table shows around 520,000 distinct CDR3 sequences, about 12% of which occur a single time. Of the sample, more than 8.5% is held by the ten largest clones. Counted from cysteine to phenylalanine, this CDR3 has 14 amino acids. Only the CDR3 DNA stays, 42 bases, in frame from base 1. The germline V end is reduced by 4 bases and the J end by 5 bases; junction bases left unmatched: 10. The germline V gene sets CDR1 to SQVTM and CDR2 to ANQGSEA.

The sample was PBMCs from blood, taken on the day of vaccination. The sequence came from a man aged 50 to 59 who received an inactivated influenza vaccine. Donor details come from another sample of the same person, matched by shared clones. The chain is encoded by TRBV29-1 joined to TRBJ2-5; 7 junctional bases match TRBD2. CDR3 loop: CSVVGGKAGETQYF. The DNA sequence is given as TGCAGCGTTGTAGGCGGGAAAGCGGGGGAGACCCAGTACTTC.